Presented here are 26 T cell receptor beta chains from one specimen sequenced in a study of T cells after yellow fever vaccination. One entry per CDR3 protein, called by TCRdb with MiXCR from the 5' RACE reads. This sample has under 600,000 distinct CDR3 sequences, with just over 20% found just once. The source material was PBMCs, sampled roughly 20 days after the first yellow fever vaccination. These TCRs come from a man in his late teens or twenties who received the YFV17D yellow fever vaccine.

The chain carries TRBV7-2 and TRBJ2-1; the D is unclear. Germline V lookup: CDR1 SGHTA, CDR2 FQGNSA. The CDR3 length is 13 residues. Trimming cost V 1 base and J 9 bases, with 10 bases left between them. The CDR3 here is CASSLEGWGEQFF. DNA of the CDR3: TGTGCCAGCAGCTTAGAAGGTTGGGGTGAGCAGTTCTTC.

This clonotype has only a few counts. The CDR3 spells CATSSERQTGGDIQYF. The CDR3 DNA is TGTGCCACCAGCAGCGAGCGCCAGACAGGGGGGGACATTCAGTACTTC. The J gene is TRBJ2-4, the V gene TRBV15; the match to TRBD1 covers 9 bases. The germline CDR1 and CDR2 sequences are LNHNV and YYDKDF (reference sequence). V dropped 3 bases and J dropped 8; count of bases not matched to a gene: 11. The CDR3 runs to 16 residues.

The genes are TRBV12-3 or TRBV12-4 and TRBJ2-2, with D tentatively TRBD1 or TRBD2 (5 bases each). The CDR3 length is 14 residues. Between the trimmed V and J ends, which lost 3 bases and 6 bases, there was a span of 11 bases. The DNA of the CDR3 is TGTGCCAGCAGTTTTTTAGGGGAGTCCGGGGAGCTGTTTTTT. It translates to CASSFLGESGELFF.

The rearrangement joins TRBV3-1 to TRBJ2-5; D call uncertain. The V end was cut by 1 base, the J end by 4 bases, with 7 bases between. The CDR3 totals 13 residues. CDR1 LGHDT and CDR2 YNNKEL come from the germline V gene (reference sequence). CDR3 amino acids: CASSQGQRETQYF. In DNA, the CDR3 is TGTGCCAGCAGCCAAGGCCAGCGAGAGACCCAGTACTTC.

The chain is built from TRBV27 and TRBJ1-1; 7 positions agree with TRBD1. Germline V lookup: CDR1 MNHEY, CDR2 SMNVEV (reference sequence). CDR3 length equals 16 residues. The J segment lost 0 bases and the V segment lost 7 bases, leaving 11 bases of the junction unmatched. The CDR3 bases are TGTGCCAGCACCCGAAGACAGGGTCTCCTGAACACTGAAGCTTTCTTT. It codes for CASTRRQGLLNTEAFF.

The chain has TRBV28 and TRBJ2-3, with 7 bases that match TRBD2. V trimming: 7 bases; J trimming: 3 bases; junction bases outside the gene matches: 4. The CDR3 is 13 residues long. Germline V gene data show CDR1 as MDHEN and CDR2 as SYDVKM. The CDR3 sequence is CASKWGGTDTQYF. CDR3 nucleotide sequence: TGTGCCAGCAAGTGGGGGGGGACAGATACGCAGTATTTT.

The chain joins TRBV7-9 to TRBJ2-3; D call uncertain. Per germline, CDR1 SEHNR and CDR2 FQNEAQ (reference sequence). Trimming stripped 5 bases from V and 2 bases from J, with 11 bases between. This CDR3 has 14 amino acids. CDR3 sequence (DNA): TGTGCCAGCAGCCCCCGGGCCCTCACAGATACGCAGTATTTT. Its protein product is CASSPRALTDTQYF. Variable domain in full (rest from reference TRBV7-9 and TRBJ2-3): DTGVSQNPRHKITKRGQNVTFRCDPISEHNRLYWYRQTLGQGPEFLTYFQNEAQLEKSRLLSDRFSAERPKGSFSTLEIQRTEQGDSAMYLCASSPRALTDTQYFGPGTRLTVL.

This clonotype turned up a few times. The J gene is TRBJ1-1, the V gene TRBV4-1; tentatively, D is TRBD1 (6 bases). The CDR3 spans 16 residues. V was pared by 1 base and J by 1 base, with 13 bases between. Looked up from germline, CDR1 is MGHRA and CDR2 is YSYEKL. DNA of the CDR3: TGCGCCAGCAGCCAAGGGCTGACAGGCAAGAACACTGAAGCTTTCTTT. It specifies CASSQGLTGKNTEAFF.

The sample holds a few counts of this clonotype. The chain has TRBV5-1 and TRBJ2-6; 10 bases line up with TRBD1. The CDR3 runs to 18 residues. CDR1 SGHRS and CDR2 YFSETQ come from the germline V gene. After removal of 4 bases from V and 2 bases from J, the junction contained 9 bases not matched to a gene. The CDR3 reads CASSPQGQGWTGANVLTF. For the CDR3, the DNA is TGCGCCAGCAGCCCCCAGGGACAGGGGTGGACTGGGGCCAACGTCCTGACTTTC.

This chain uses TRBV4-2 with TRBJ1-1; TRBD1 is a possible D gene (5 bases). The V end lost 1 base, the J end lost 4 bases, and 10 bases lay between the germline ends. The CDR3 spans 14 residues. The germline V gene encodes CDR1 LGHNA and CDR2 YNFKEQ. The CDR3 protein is CASSQVQGGTEAFF. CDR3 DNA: TGTGCCAGCAGCCAAGTCCAGGGTGGCACTGAAGCTTTCTTT.

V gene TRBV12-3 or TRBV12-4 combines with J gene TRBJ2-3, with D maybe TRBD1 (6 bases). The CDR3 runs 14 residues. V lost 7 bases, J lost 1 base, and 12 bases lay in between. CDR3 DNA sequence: TGTGCCAGCAAGGACAGTCTCGGCACAGATACGCAGTATTTT. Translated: CASKDSLGTDTQYF.

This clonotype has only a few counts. CDR3 loop: CASSFQGFRDIQYF. The CDR3, as DNA: TGTGCCAGCAGCTTTCAGGGTTTTCGGGACATTCAGTACTTC. The chain combines TRBV7-2 with TRBJ2-4; possible D gene TRBD1, 5 bases. V lost 3 bases, J lost 8 bases, and 14 bases lay in between. Germline V lookup: CDR1 SGHTA, CDR2 FQGNSA. This CDR3 spans 14 amino acids.

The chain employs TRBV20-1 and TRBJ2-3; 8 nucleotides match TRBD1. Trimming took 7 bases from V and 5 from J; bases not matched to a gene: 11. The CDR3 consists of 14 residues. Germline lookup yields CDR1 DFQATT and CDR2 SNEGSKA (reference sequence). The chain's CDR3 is CSGEGQVLKDTQYF. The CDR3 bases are TGCAGTGGAGAGGGACAGGTGCTAAAAGATACGCAGTATTTT.

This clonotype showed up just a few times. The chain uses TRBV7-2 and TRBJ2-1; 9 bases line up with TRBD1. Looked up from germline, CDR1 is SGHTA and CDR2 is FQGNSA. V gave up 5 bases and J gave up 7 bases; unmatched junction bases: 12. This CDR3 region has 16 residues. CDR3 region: CASSNFPGQGGNEQFF. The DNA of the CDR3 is TGTGCCAGCAGCAATTTTCCGGGACAGGGTGGGAATGAGCAGTTCTTC.

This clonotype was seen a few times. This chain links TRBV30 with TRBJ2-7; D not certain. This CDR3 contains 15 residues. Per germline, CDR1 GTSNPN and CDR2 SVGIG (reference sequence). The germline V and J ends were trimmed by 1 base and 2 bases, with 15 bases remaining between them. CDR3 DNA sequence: TGTGCCTGGAGTGGCCCTACCTATCCAGCCTACGAGCAGTACTTC. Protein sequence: CAWSGPTYPAYEQYF.

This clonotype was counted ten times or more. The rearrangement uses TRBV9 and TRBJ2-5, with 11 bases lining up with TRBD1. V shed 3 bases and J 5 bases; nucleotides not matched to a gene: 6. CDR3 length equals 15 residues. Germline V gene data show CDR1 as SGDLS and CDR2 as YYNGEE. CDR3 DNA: TGTGCCAGCAGCGCCGGGACAGGGGGGCTGGAGACCCAGTACTTC. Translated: CASSAGTGGLETQYF.

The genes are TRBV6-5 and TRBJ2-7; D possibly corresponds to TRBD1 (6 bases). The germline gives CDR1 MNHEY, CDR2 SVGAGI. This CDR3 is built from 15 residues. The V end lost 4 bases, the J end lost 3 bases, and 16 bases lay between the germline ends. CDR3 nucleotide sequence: TGTGCCAGCAGTTCCCCAGGGGAAGGTTTCTACGAGCAGTACGTC. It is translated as CASSSPGEGFYEQYV.

CDR3 region: CASSFSDPNPGANVLTF. The CDR3 DNA reads as TGTGCCAGCAGCTTCTCGGACCCAAATCCAGGGGCCAACGTCCTGACTTTC. The chain is built from TRBV7-3 and TRBJ2-6; no clear D gene. This CDR3 contains 17 residues. Germline lookup yields CDR1 SGHTA and CDR2 FQGTGA. V shed 3 bases and J shed 4 bases, with 16 bases lying between them. Together with reference TRBV7-3 and TRBJ2-6, the CDR3 gives the full variable domain: GAGVSQTPSNKVTEKGKYVELRCDPISGHTALYWYRQSLGQGPEFLIYFQGTGAADDSGLPNDRFFAVRPEGSVSTLKIQRTERGDSAVYLCASSFSDPNPGANVLTFGAGSRLTVL.

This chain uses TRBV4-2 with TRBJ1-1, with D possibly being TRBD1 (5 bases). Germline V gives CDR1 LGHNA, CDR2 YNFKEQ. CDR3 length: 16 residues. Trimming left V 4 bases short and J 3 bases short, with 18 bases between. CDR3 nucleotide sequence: TGTGCCAGCAGCCGAGGGGACTCTCTTGGGGACACTGAAGCTTTCTTT. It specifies CASSRGDSLGDTEAFF.

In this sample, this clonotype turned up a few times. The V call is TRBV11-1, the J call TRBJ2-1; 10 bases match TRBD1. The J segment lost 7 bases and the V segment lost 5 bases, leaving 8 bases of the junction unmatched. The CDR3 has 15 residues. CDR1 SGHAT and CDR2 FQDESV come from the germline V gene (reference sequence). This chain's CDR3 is CASSPRQGARNEQFF. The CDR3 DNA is TGTGCCAGCAGCCCGCGACAGGGGGCGCGGAATGAGCAGTTCTTC.

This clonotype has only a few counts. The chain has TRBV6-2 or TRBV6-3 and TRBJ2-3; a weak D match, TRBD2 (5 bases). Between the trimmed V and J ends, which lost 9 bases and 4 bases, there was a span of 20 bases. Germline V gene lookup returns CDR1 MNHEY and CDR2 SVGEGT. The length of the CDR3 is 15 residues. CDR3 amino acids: CASTEDPRGPDTQYF. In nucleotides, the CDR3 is TGTGCCAGTACGGAGGACCCCCGAGGGCCAGATACGCAGTATTTT.

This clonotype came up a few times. The CDR3 reads CASGTGYDEQYF. CDR3 nucleotides: TGTGCCAGCGGGACAGGGTACGACGAGCAGTACTTC. This chain uses TRBV12-3 or TRBV12-4 with TRBJ2-7, with TRBD1 identical over 9 bases. The CDR3 is 12 amino acids. J lost 5 bases, V lost 8 bases, and 4 bases had no gene match.

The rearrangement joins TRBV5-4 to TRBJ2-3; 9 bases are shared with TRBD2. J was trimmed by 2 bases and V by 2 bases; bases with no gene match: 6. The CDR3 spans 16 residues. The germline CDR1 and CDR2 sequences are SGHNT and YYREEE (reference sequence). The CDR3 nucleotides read TGTGCCAGCAGCTTTAGGCTAGCGGGGCACACAGATACGCAGTATTTT. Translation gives CASSFRLAGHTDTQYF.

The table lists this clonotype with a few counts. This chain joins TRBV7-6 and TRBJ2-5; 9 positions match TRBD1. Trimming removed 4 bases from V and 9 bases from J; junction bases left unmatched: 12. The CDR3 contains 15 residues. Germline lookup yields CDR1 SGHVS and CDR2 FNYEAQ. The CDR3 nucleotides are TGTGCCAGCAGCTCTCCGGGACAGGGATCTTTGGCCCAGTACTTC. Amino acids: CASSSPGQGSLAQYF.

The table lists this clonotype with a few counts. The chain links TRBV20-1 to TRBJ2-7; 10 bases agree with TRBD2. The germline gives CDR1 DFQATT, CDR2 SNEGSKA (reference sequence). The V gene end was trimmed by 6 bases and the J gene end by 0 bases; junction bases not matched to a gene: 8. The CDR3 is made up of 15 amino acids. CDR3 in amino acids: CSAAIAGGLSYEQYV. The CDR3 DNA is TGCAGTGCCGCAATAGCGGGGGGCCTCTCCTACGAGCAGTACGTC.

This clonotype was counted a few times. The CDR3 reads CSVSTGSSSGANVLTF. CDR3 coding DNA: TGCAGCGTCTCGACAGGTTCAAGCTCTGGGGCCAACGTCCTGACTTTC. The chain uses TRBV29-1 and TRBJ2-6, with D possibly TRBD1 on 6 matching bases. V was pared by 6 bases and J by 0 bases, with 15 bases between. The germline V gene has CDR1 SQVTM and CDR2 ANQGSEA. This CDR3 is built from 16 residues.